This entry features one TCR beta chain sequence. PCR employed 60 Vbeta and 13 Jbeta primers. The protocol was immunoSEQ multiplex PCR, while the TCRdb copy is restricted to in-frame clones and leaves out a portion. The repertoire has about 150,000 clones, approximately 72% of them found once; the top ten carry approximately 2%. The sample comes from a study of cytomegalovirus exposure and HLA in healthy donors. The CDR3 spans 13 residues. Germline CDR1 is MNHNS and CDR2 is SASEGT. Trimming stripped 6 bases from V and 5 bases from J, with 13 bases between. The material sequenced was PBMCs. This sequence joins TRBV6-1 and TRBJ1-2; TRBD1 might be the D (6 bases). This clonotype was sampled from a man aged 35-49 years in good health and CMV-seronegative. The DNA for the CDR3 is TGTGCCAGCAGCCTGGACAGATTATATGGCTACACCTTC. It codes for CASSLDRLYGYTF.